The 26 T cell receptor beta chains below come from one sample, sequenced in a study of glioma-infiltrating T cells. Amplification of TCR alpha and beta CDR3 regions from RNA used iRepertoire nested multiplex PCR. TCRdb analysed the multiplex PCR reads with MiXCR anew, one entry per CDR3 protein. The sample yields 400,000 or so distinct CDR3 sequences, roughly two fifths seen once. Sequencing was done on a sample of glioma tissue, nonneoplastic brain tissue, or PBMCs (not recorded which). These receptors were obtained from a human donor with low-grade glioma or glioblastoma, undergoing nonglioma brain surgery, or in good health (not recorded which).

The V and J genes are TRBV15 and TRBJ1-5, with D maybe TRBD1 (5 bases). V was cut by 0 bases and J by 15 bases, with 15 bases left in between. The V gene's germline CDR1 is LNHNV and CDR2 YYDKDF (reference sequence). The CDR3 totals 13 residues. Written as DNA, the CDR3 is TGTGCCACCAGCAGAGATGTTGACGAAAGGGGGCATTTT. Residues: CATSRDVDERGHF.

With regard to this clonotype: This may stem from a read error, because a much larger clone lies one nucleotide away. The chain has TRBV6-1 and TRBJ1-1; TRBD1 might be the D (6 bases). There are 14 residues in the CDR3. V was cut by 7 bases and J by 3 bases, with 15 bases left in between. Germline V gene lookup returns CDR1 MNHNS and CDR2 SASEGT. CDR3 amino acids: CASTPDSADTEAFF. CDR3 nucleotide sequence: TGTGCCAGCACGCCGGACAGTGCGGACACTGAAGCTTTCTTT.

Details on this clonotype: A single base separates this from a much larger clone, so it may be a read error. A read error is likely, as this CDR3 ends without the conserved phenylalanine or tryptophan. The chain couples TRBV6-1 to TRBJ2-7, with 8 positions matching TRBD2. Germline loops: CDR1 MNHNS, CDR2 SASEGT. The CDR3 contains 14 residues. V lost 6 bases to trimming and J lost 4 bases; unmatched junction nucleotides: 8. The CDR3 reads CASRLSGTWYEQYL. The DNA for the CDR3 is TGTGCCAGCAGACTTAGCGGGACATGGTACGAGCAGTACCTC.

The J gene is TRBJ2-1, the V gene TRBV7-2; the D is unclear. Germline V gene lookup returns CDR1 SGHTA and CDR2 FQGNSA. The CDR3 runs to 15 residues. The V gene lost 3 bases and the J gene lost 5 bases, with 14 bases spanning the gap. The CDR3 coding sequence is TGTGCCAGCAGCTTGGTCGTCGGACCAGACAATGAGCAGTTCTTC. Its translation is CASSLVVGPDNEQFF.

V and J are TRBV4-1 and TRBJ2-5, with 9 bases identical to TRBD2. The germline V gene encodes CDR1 MGHRA and CDR2 YSYEKL. The CDR3 consists of 15 residues. The trim removed 2 bases at V and 4 bases at J, leaving 5 bases unmatched. The CDR3 DNA reads as TGCGCCAGCAGCCAACTTAGCGGGAGCAGAGAGACCCAGTACTTC. As protein: CASSQLSGSRETQYF.

Concerning this clonotype itself: A read error may be the cause here, since a much bigger clone is one base away. The genes are TRBV27 and TRBJ1-1; a weak D match, TRBD1 (6 bases). Germline V gives CDR1 MNHEY, CDR2 SMNVEV (reference sequence). With 8 bases removed from V and 1 base from J, the gap between germline ends came to 17 bases. The CDR3 sequence is 15 residues long. DNA of the CDR3: TGTGCCAGCGCCTCCGGACAGCCCTGGAACACTGAAGCTTTCTTT. The encoded protein is CASASGQPWNTEAFF.

At least ten counts were recorded for this clonotype. The CDR3 DNA sequence: TGTGCCAGCGCCGGGAACTCCTACGAGCAGTACTTC. Translation: CASAGNSYEQYF. The rearrangement links TRBV28 to TRBJ2-7; a weak D match, TRBD2 (5 bases). Germline V gives CDR1 MDHEN, CDR2 SYDVKM. Deletions cut 8 bases from V and 0 bases from J, with 8 bases between. The CDR3 is 12 residues long.

The V call is TRBV7-2, the J call TRBJ1-3; D uncertain. CDR3 length: 14 amino acids. Germline values: CDR1 SGHTA, CDR2 FQGNSA. V was trimmed by 3 bases and J by 5 bases, leaving 11 bases between them. In nucleotides, the CDR3 is TGTGCCAGCAGCTTGGGTCCGGGGAGAAACACCATATATTTT. Translating it yields CASSLGPGRNTIYF.

This clonotype was seen a few times. The rearrangement uses TRBV28 and TRBJ1-4, with D uncertain. Between the trimmed V and J ends, which lost 5 bases and 6 bases, there was a span of 10 bases. The CDR3 is 13 residues long. CDR1 is MDHEN, CDR2 SYDVKM, per germline. In DNA, the CDR3 is TGTGCCAGCAGTCGAGCGCGAGATGAAAAACTGTTTTTT. It translates to CASSRARDEKLFF.

About this clonotype: Because the CDR3 is missing its conserved closing phenylalanine or tryptophan, this is likely a read error. V gene TRBV7-3 combines with J gene TRBJ1-2, with no clear D. Germline V CDR1 and CDR2: SGHTA, FQGTGA. V lost 6 bases and J 4 bases, leaving 6 bases between the germline ends. The CDR3 is made up of 11 amino acids. CDR3 amino acids: CASRKSYGYTL. The DNA for the CDR3 is TGTGCCAGCAGGAAGAGCTATGGCTACACCTTG.

The sample holds a few counts of this clonotype. The J gene is TRBJ1-1, the V gene TRBV12-3 or TRBV12-4; D might be TRBD1 (6 bases). With 7 bases removed from V and 0 bases from J, the gap between germline ends came to 12 bases. CDR3 length: 14 amino acids. This chain's CDR3 is CASTLDSLNTEAFF. The DNA for the CDR3 is TGTGCCAGCACCCTGGACAGCTTGAACACTGAAGCTTTCTTT.

This clonotype was observed a few times. The gene calls are TRBV4-2 and TRBJ1-1, with 12 positions matching TRBD1. Per germline, CDR1 LGHNA and CDR2 YNFKEQ. The CDR3 covers 19 residues. With 1 base clipped from V and 1 base from J, the junction kept 10 bases outside the gene matches. The CDR3 bases are TGTGCCAGCAGCCAAGTTCCCATCCGGGACAGGGGGCGGAACACTGAAGCTTTCTTT. Translating it yields CASSQVPIRDRGRNTEAFF.

This clonotype was recorded once. V gene TRBV4-1 combines with J gene TRBJ2-4, with D perhaps being TRBD1 or TRBD2 (5 bases each). Germline loops: CDR1 MGHRA, CDR2 YSYEKL. This CDR3 comprises 17 residues. Trimming removed 0 bases from V and 8 bases from J, with 20 bases in between. The CDR3, as DNA: TGCGCCAGCAGCCAAGATAGGGGTCAGGGACCGAGAGACATTCAGTACTTC. Its translation: CASSQDRGQGPRDIQYF.

This clonotype was recorded many times. The rearrangement joins TRBV7-2 to TRBJ2-1; D unclear. The ends were cut back, 6 bases at V and 3 bases at J, with 18 bases in the middle. Germline V gene sequence: CDR1 SGHTA, CDR2 FQGNSA. The CDR3 sequence is 16 residues long. As DNA, the CDR3 is TGTGCCAGCAGTGATAGTCGTGGTTCTGTCTACAATGAGCAGTTCTTC. As protein: CASSDSRGSVYNEQFF.

This clonotype showed up just a few times. The CDR3 DNA reads as TGTGCCAGCAGTGAAGAGACTAGCGATACAGATACGCAGTATTTT. Translated, it gives CASSEETSDTDTQYF. J is TRBJ2-3 and V is TRBV2; TRBD2 matches 8 bases. The V gene end was trimmed by 1 base and the J gene end by 3 bases; junction bases not matched to a gene: 3. Germline CDR1 and CDR2: SNHLY and FYNNEI. The CDR3 is 15 amino acids.

There are many counts of this clonotype. This sequence joins TRBV6-1 and TRBJ2-1, with 10 bases aligning to TRBD2. V dropped 6 bases and J dropped 8; count of bases not matched to a gene: 13. In germline, CDR1 is MNHNS, CDR2 SASEGT. CDR3 size: 16 residues. The CDR3 reads CASSPRYSGRNHEQFF. For the CDR3, the DNA is TGTGCCAGCAGCCCTCGGTATAGCGGGAGGAACCATGAGCAGTTCTTC.

The rearrangement links TRBV20-1 to TRBJ2-7; D is undetermined. This CDR3 is built from 11 residues. V was pared by 3 bases and J by 7 bases, with 10 bases between. Germline-derived CDR1 and CDR2 are DFQATT and SNEGSKA (reference sequence). The CDR3 DNA reads as TGCAGTGCTAGGGCCCCCCGGGAGCAGTACTTC. Amino acid sequence: CSARAPREQYF.

This clonotype was observed many times. This rearrangement joins TRBV5-8 to TRBJ2-3; D not resolved. CDR3 length: 12 residues. With 5 bases removed from V and 0 bases from J, the gap between germline ends came to 4 bases. Germline CDR1 reads SGHTS; CDR2 reads YDEGEE. The CDR3 reads CASSRSTDTQYF. The CDR3 nucleotides are TGTGCCAGCAGTCGAAGCACAGATACGCAGTATTTT.

About this clonotype: A read error is possible here, since a much larger clone lies one base away. DNA for the CDR3: TGCGCCAGCAGCCCGTTTCGGGGTCCGGGGAGTGAGCAGTTCTTC. Amino acids: CASSPFRGPGSEQFF. The V and J genes are TRBV4-3 and TRBJ2-1, with D perhaps matching TRBD2 (5 bases). CDR1 is LGHNA, CDR2 YSLEER, per germline. The CDR3 is 15 amino acids. V lost 4 bases and J lost 9, with 19 bases in between.

With regard to this clonotype: Since a much larger clone is just one base distant, this may be a read error. The rearrangement uses TRBV27 and TRBJ2-3; D may be TRBD2 (6 bases). Germline CDR1 MNHEY, CDR2 SMNVEV (reference sequence). V lost 0 bases to trimming and J lost 5 bases, with 21 bases between them. The CDR3 is made up of 18 amino acids. The CDR3 sequence: CASSLSWVWCLRGDTQYF. Written as DNA, the CDR3 is TGTGCCAGCAGTTTATCTTGGGTATGGTGCCTGCGGGGAGATACGCAGTATTTT.

This sequence joins TRBV10-3 and TRBJ2-3, with D possibly being TRBD1 (5 bases). Trimming took off 0 bases at V and 3 bases at J, with 13 bases between the two ends. Germline V gives CDR1 ENHRY, CDR2 SYGVKD. The CDR3 spans 16 residues. CDR3 DNA sequence: TGTGCCATCAGTGAGTCTATCAGGGTAATAACAGATACGCAGTATTTT. Translated, it gives CAISESIRVITDTQYF.

The rearrangement links TRBV19 to TRBJ2-7; maybe TRBD1 (5 bases). CDR1 and CDR2 (germline): LNHDA, SQIVND (reference sequence). The CDR3 consists of 14 residues. Trimming pared 3 bases from V and 2 bases from J, leaving 11 bases between. CDR3 region: CASSIRTGPYEQYF. Here the CDR3 DNA reads TGTGCCAGTAGTATTCGTACAGGCCCCTACGAGCAGTACTTC.

The table lists this clonotype with a few counts. The J gene is TRBJ1-5, the V gene TRBV7-2, with 12 bases lining up with TRBD1. The CDR3 runs 16 residues. Germline-derived CDR1 and CDR2 are SGHTA and FQGNSA. V dropped 5 bases and J dropped 7; count of bases not matched to a gene: 9. CDR3: CASSPHLGTGGQPQHF. The CDR3 DNA sequence: TGTGCCAGCAGCCCCCACCTCGGGACAGGGGGCCAGCCCCAGCATTTT.

This clonotype was seen only a few times. The V and J genes are TRBV4-2 and TRBJ2-7; 7 nucleotides match TRBD2. The V gene's germline CDR1 is LGHNA and CDR2 YNFKEQ. This CDR3 region has 16 residues. Trimming took 3 bases from V and 2 from J; bases not matched to a gene: 10. The CDR3 DNA sequence: TGTGCCAGCAGCCAGGAAACCCGACTAGCAACCTACGAGCAGTACTTC. Translated, it gives CASSQETRLATYEQYF.

This clonotype occurred a few times. The chain combines TRBV7-2 with TRBJ2-7; TRBD1 matches 9 bases. Germline V gene lookup returns CDR1 SGHTA and CDR2 FQGNSA. The CDR3 extends over 13 amino acids. V shed 11 bases and J 4 bases; nucleotides not matched to a gene: 9. CDR3 nucleotide sequence: TGTGCCGCGTCCCCACAGGGGGCGTACGAGCAGTACTTC. As protein: CAASPQGAYEQYF.

This clonotype was observed a few times. The J gene is TRBJ1-1, the V gene TRBV2, with a possible D match to TRBD1 (6 bases). V shed 4 bases and J shed 7 bases, with 13 bases lying between them. The CDR3 sequence is 13 residues long. CDR1 is SNHLY, CDR2 FYNNEI, per germline. CDR3 loop: CASSGVRGSEAFF. The DNA of the CDR3 is TGTGCCAGCAGTGGGGTCAGGGGCAGTGAAGCTTTCTTT.